The 27 T cell receptor beta chains below come from one sample, sequenced in a study of blood T cell repertoires in COVID-19. Method: immunoSEQ multiplex PCR; TCRdb's copy keeps in-frame clones and lacks some. The table records under 40,000 clones, 93% of them present only once. Sequencing was carried out using peripheral blood. Receptors were obtained from a human donor in a cohort sampled during active COVID-19.

This clone has a single count. The DNA for the CDR3 is TGTGCCAGCAGCGCTGGACAGGGGGAAGTCTATGGCTACACCTTC. Residues: CASSAGQGEVYGYTF. The chain has TRBV7-2 and TRBJ1-2; 10 bases are a match to TRBD1. V was clipped by 5 bases and J by 4 bases; unmatched bases: 7. Germline V lookup: CDR1 SGHTA, CDR2 FQGNSA. The CDR3 spans 15 residues.

The V and J genes are TRBV18 and TRBJ2-4; perhaps TRBD1 as D (5 bases). V shed 2 bases and J shed 6 bases, with 11 bases lying between them. CDR3 length equals 14 residues. The V gene's germline CDR1 is KGHSH and CDR2 LQKENI. The CDR3 here is CASSPLGQGNIQYF. The DNA of the CDR3 is TGTGCCAGCTCACCATTGGGGCAGGGAAACATTCAGTACTTC.

This clone turned up a few times. The chain has TRBV7-9 and TRBJ1-6, with 9 positions matching TRBD1. The CDR3 covers 16 residues. V trimming: 4 bases; J trimming: 9 bases; junction bases outside the gene matches: 10. Germline CDR1 and CDR2: SEHNR and FQNEAQ (reference sequence). CDR3 sequence reads: CASSSPRDRASSPLHF. DNA for the CDR3: TGTGCCAGCAGCTCCCCCCGGGACAGGGCCTCTTCACCCCTCCACTTT.

The rearrangement links TRBV10-2 to TRBJ2-1; D is ambiguous. CDR3 length: 14 residues. Looked up from germline, CDR1 is WSHSY and CDR2 is SAAADI. V dropped 6 bases and J dropped 0 bases, with 9 bases sitting between them. In DNA form, the CDR3 reads TGCGCCAGCAGGTTCACGAGCTCCTACAATGAGCAGTTCTTC. Translating it yields CASRFTSSYNEQFF.

This clone was detected only once. This CDR3 is CASSLLPLRGTGELFF. In DNA, the CDR3 is TGCGCCAGCAGCTTGCTGCCCTTAAGGGGCACCGGGGAGCTGTTTTTT. The chain employs TRBV5-1 and TRBJ2-2; D is perhaps TRBD1 (5 bases). The CDR3 extends over 16 amino acids. The V end was cut by 1 base, the J end by 4 bases, with 14 bases between. Germline loops: CDR1 SGHRS, CDR2 YFSETQ. Together with reference TRBV5-1 and TRBJ2-2, the CDR3 gives the full variable domain: KAGVTQTPRYLIKTRGQQVTLSCSPISGHRSVSWYQQTPGQGLQFLFEYFSETQRNKGNFPGRFSGRQFSNSRSEMNVSTLELGDSALYLCASSLLPLRGTGELFFGEGSRLTVL.

The chain has TRBV28 and TRBJ1-5; maybe TRBD1 (5 bases). With 3 bases removed from V and 0 bases from J, the gap between germline ends came to 15 bases. The CDR3 totals 17 residues. Germline CDR1 reads MDHEN; CDR2 reads SYDVKM. This CDR3 reads CASSFWGDLASNQPQHF. CDR3 nucleotides: TGTGCCAGCAGTTTTTGGGGGGATCTGGCTAGCAATCAGCCCCAGCATTTT. Using reference TRBV28 and TRBJ1-5 for the parts outside the CDR3, the full variable domain is DVKVTQSSRYLVKRTGEKVFLECVQDMDHENMFWYRQDPGLGLRLIYFSYDVKMKEKGDIPEGYSVSREKKERFSLILESASTNQTSMYLCASSFWGDLASNQPQHFGDGTRLSIL.

The chain employs TRBV10-3 and TRBJ1-1; the D is unclear. The CDR3 totals 17 residues. V lost 2 bases and J 6 bases, leaving 22 bases between the germline ends. CDR1 is ENHRY and CDR2 is SYGVKD in the germline V gene. The CDR3 protein is CAISEEPLAIVMAEAFF. The CDR3 nucleotides read TGTGCCATCAGTGAGGAGCCACTCGCCATAGTTATGGCTGAAGCTTTCTTT.

The CDR3 region is CASSPPLAGKYNEQFF. The DNA for the CDR3 is TGTGCCAGCTCACCACCCCTAGCGGGAAAGTACAATGAGCAGTTCTTC. This chain uses TRBV18 with TRBJ2-1; 9 bases fit TRBD2. The CDR3 extends over 16 amino acids. The germline gives CDR1 KGHSH, CDR2 LQKENI. V lost 0 bases and J lost 4; bases outside the gene matches: 4. Combining the CDR3 with reference TRBV18 and TRBJ2-1 gives the whole variable domain NAGVMQNPRHLVRRRGQEARLRCSPMKGHSHVYWYRQLPEEGLKFMVYLQKENIIDESGMPKERFSAEFPKEGPSILRIQQVVRGDSAAYFCASSPPLAGKYNEQFFGPGTRLTVL.

This rearrangement joins TRBV6-5 to TRBJ2-7, with D perhaps matching TRBD2 (6 bases). The CDR3 extends over 12 amino acids. Germline V gives CDR1 MNHEY, CDR2 SVGAGI. Trimming took off 6 bases at V and 2 bases at J, with 8 bases between the two ends. CDR3 loop: CASRGLAYEQYF. The CDR3, as DNA: TGTGCCAGCAGGGGACTTGCCTACGAGCAGTACTTC.

The chain uses TRBV13 and TRBJ1-2; D gene unclear. Trimming stripped 5 bases from V and 0 bases from J, with 13 bases between. The germline gives CDR1 PRHDT, CDR2 FYEKMQ (reference sequence). This CDR3 is 15 amino acids long. The CDR3 DNA reads TGTGCCAGCAGCGCTCGGGTTGCCCCTAACTATGGCTACACCTTC. Translation: CASSARVAPNYGYTF.

This chain connects TRBV5-1 to TRBJ1-2, with 8 bases matching TRBD1. CDR1 is SGHRS, CDR2 YFSETQ, per germline. The V and J ends lost 3 bases and 4 bases, in that order; junction bases with no gene match: 8. CDR3 size: 15 residues. The CDR3 loop is CASSSSGGSFYGYTF. The CDR3, as DNA: TGCGCCAGCAGCTCGTCAGGGGGCTCCTTCTATGGCTACACCTTC. The full variable domain, in which reference TRBV5-1 and TRBJ1-2 provide the parts outside the CDR3, is KAGVTQTPRYLIKTRGQQVTLSCSPISGHRSVSWYQQTPGQGLQFLFEYFSETQRNKGNFPGRFSGRQFSNSRSEMNVSTLELGDSALYLCASSSSGGSFYGYTFGSGTRLTVV.

This clone was detected only once. The J gene is TRBJ1-1, the V gene TRBV27; D remains unclear. Trimming left V 1 base short and J 1 base short, with 7 bases between. The V gene's germline CDR1 is MNHEY and CDR2 SMNVEV (reference sequence). CDR3 length: 14 amino acids. CDR3 nucleotide sequence: TGTGCCAGCAGTTTATGGGCAGAGAACACTGAAGCTTTCTTT. It yields the protein CASSLWAENTEAFF.

CDR3 loop: CASSFVTGAAGNTIYF. As DNA, the CDR3 is TGTGCCAGCAGCTTTGTAACAGGGGCCGCTGGAAACACCATATATTTT. The chain is built from TRBV7-2 and TRBJ1-3; 7 nucleotides match TRBD1. V dropped 3 bases and J dropped 2; count of bases not matched to a gene: 7. The germline V gene has CDR1 SGHTA and CDR2 FQGNSA. CDR3 length: 16 amino acids.

This clone is a singleton in its sample. This rearrangement joins TRBV19 to TRBJ1-3; TRBD1 might be the D (6 bases). Germline loops: CDR1 LNHDA, CDR2 SQIVND (reference sequence). Trimming took 6 bases from V and 3 from J, leaving 15 bases between them. This CDR3 is 15 amino acids long. CDR3 region: CASSYQGTFGNTIYF. The CDR3 DNA sequence: TGTGCCAGTAGCTACCAGGGGACCTTTGGAAACACCATATATTTT.

J is TRBJ2-3 and V is TRBV27, with 9 bases lining up with TRBD1. Germline assignment: CDR1 MNHEY and CDR2 SMNVEV (reference sequence). The CDR3 is made up of 16 amino acids. V lost 0 bases and J lost 0; bases outside the gene matches: 1. CDR3 DNA sequence: TGTGCCAGCAGTTTATCCGGACAGGGGAGCACAGATACGCAGTATTTT. This sequence encodes CASSLSGQGSTDTQYF.

V usage is TRBV7-9 and J usage is TRBJ2-7; D is ambiguous. Germline V gene data show CDR1 as SEHNR and CDR2 as FQNEAQ (reference sequence). V was pared by 6 bases and J by 0 bases, with 27 bases between. CDR3 length: 19 amino acids. The CDR3 DNA reads as TGTGCCAGCAGTTCCCGGCGCGGTTTAGCCCCGCCTCTCTCCTACGAGCAGTACTTC. Protein product: CASSSRRGLAPPLSYEQYF.

The gene calls are TRBV20-1 and TRBJ2-1, with a weak D call TRBD1 (5 bases). Trimming removed 3 bases from V and 8 bases from J, with 8 bases in between. Germline V gives CDR1 DFQATT, CDR2 SNEGSKA (reference sequence). The CDR3 loop spans 11 amino acids. CDR3 coding DNA: TGCAGTGCTAGCAGGGTACATGAGCAGTTCTTC. It specifies CSASRVHEQFF.

V gene TRBV12-5 combines with J gene TRBJ2-2; D is undetermined. The germline gives CDR1 LGHNT, CDR2 FRNRAP. CDR3 length: 16 amino acids. V lost 7 bases, J lost 3 bases, and 18 bases lay in between. As DNA, the CDR3 is TGTGCTAGTGCCCCCCTGGGCAGGTCGGACACCGGGGAGCTGTTTTTT. This sequence encodes CASAPLGRSDTGELFF.

The rearrangement uses TRBV5-4 and TRBJ1-2; the match to TRBD1 covers 10 bases. Looked up from germline, CDR1 is SGHNT and CDR2 is YYREEE (reference sequence). The V segment lost 6 bases and the J segment 5 bases; nucleotides outside the gene matches: 10. The CDR3 is 15 amino acids. CDR3 in DNA: TGTGCCAGCACCCCTCCCGGGACAGGGGTTTATGGCTACACCTTC. This encodes CASTPPGTGVYGYTF. The variable domain in full, with the rest retrieved from reference TRBV5-4 and TRBJ1-2, is ETGVTQSPTHLIKTRGQQVTLRCSSQSGHNTVSWYQQALGQGPQFIFQYYREEENGRGNFPPRFSGLQFPNYSSELNVNALELDDSALYLCASTPPGTGVYGYTFGSGTRLTVV.

The CDR3 sequence is CASSPGVWREVLGPLHF. The CDR3 region has the DNA TGTGCCAGCAGCCCGGGGGTCTGGCGGGAGGTTTTAGGACCCCTCCACTTT. The chain couples TRBV5-6 to TRBJ1-6, with D tentatively TRBD1 (5 bases). The CDR3 has 17 residues. CDR1 and CDR2 (germline): SGHDT, YYEEEE. Trimming stripped 4 bases from V and 12 bases from J, with 26 bases between.

The table lists this clone with a count of one. This rearrangement joins TRBV9 to TRBJ2-1; maybe TRBD2 (6 bases). The V gene's germline CDR1 is SGDLS and CDR2 YYNGEE. The CDR3 is made up of 15 amino acids. V gave up 3 bases and J gave up 5 bases, with 15 bases separating them. CDR3 protein: CASSGRDSWDNEQFF. In DNA form, the CDR3 reads TGTGCCAGCAGCGGGCGGGACTCCTGGGACAATGAGCAGTTCTTC.

The chain links TRBV14 to TRBJ2-7, with D possibly TRBD1 on 5 matching bases. The V gene's germline CDR1 is SGHDN and CDR2 FVKESK. Trimming removed 2 bases at V and 0 bases at J, with 11 bases between. The CDR3 is 15 amino acids. The CDR3 bases are TGTGCCAGCAGCCAACAGGGCCAAAGCTCCTACGAGCAGTACTTC. It yields the protein CASSQQGQSSYEQYF.

The CDR3 bases are TGTGCCACCAGCAGAGTAGGGCAGGGCTATGGCTACACCTTC. Protein product: CATSRVGQGYGYTF. The J gene is TRBJ1-2, the V gene TRBV15, with D perhaps TRBD1 (5 bases). V shed 1 base and J shed 4 bases, with 10 bases lying between them. The CDR3 is 14 amino acids. The germline gives CDR1 LNHNV, CDR2 YYDKDF (reference sequence).

The V and J genes are TRBV28 and TRBJ1-6; D may be TRBD1 (5 bases). The CDR3 is made up of 14 amino acids. Trimming removed 2 bases from V and 3 bases from J, with 5 bases in between. Germline V gene lookup returns CDR1 MDHEN and CDR2 SYDVKM. This CDR3 is CASSLQGYNSPLHF. Written as DNA, the CDR3 is TGTGCCAGCAGTTTACAGGGCTATAATTCACCCCTCCACTTT.

The CDR3 region has the DNA TGCGCCAGCAGCCAAGACGGCACAGTGAGCACAGATACGCAGTATTTT. Translating gives CASSQDGTVSTDTQYF. This chain connects TRBV4-1 to TRBJ2-3; D is undetermined. There are 16 residues in the CDR3. Germline CDR1 is MGHRA and CDR2 is YSYEKL. V was trimmed by 0 bases and J by 0 bases, leaving 10 bases between them.

This clone appeared a few times. This sequence joins TRBV27 and TRBJ1-6; D ambiguous. The V and J ends lost 6 bases and 5 bases respectively, with 11 bases between them. There are 14 residues in the CDR3. Germline V gene lookup returns CDR1 MNHEY and CDR2 SMNVEV (reference sequence). CDR3 in DNA: TGTGCCAGCAGGCCTCTCGGGGATAATTCACCCCTCCACTTT. Its translation: CASRPLGDNSPLHF.

The chain carries TRBV3-1 (or the pseudogene TRBV3-2) and TRBJ1-2; the D gene is possibly TRBD1 (5 bases). This CDR3 is 14 amino acids long. The germline V gene encodes CDR1 LGHDT and CDR2 YNNKEL (reference sequence). V gave up 2 bases and J gave up 6 bases, with 13 bases separating them. CDR3 coding DNA: TGTGCCAGCAGCCAAAACAGAGCGGGGGATGGCTACACCTTC. As protein: CASSQNRAGDGYTF.